The next 11 T cell receptor beta chains were all read from a single sample in a study of blood T cell repertoires in COVID-19. Produced via immunoSEQ multiplex PCR; TCRdb's table is partial and in-frame only. This table has under 350,000 clones, over 75% appearing once. The specimen was peripheral blood. The receptors stem from a woman in her twenties or thirties with COVID-19, enrolled during active disease.

V usage is TRBV28 and J usage is TRBJ1-5, with D perhaps TRBD1 (5 bases). This CDR3 comprises 14 residues. Trimming removed 7 bases at V and 2 bases at J, with 12 bases between. Germline V gives CDR1 MDHEN, CDR2 SYDVKM. CDR3 in amino acids: CASTPPGGNQPQHF. The CDR3 coding sequence is TGTGCCAGCACCCCCCCGGGGGGCAATCAGCCCCAGCATTTT.

The V call is TRBV18, the J call TRBJ2-1; tentative D call: TRBD2 (6 bases). CDR3 length equals 15 residues. Trimming took 3 bases from V and 0 from J, leaving 9 bases between them. Looked up from germline, CDR1 is KGHSH and CDR2 is LQKENI. DNA for the CDR3: TGTGCCAGCTCACCCGCCGGGGGCTCCTACAATGAGCAGTTCTTC. Protein: CASSPAGGSYNEQFF.

The chain couples TRBV7-3 to TRBJ2-1; D unresolved. Between the trimmed V and J ends, which lost 1 base and 12 bases, there was a span of 10 bases. Per the germline V gene, CDR1 is SGHTA and CDR2 is FQGTGA. This CDR3 region has 12 residues. The CDR3 loop reads CASSLSLGRQFF. DNA of the CDR3: TGTGCCAGCAGCTTAAGTCTGGGCAGGCAGTTCTTC.

J is TRBJ2-2 and V is TRBV30, with 8 bases lining up with TRBD2. This CDR3 has 17 residues. Germline CDR1 is GTSNPN and CDR2 is SVGIG (reference sequence). With 4 bases clipped from V and 4 bases from J, the junction kept 14 bases outside the gene matches. CDR3 nucleotides: TGTGCCTGGATCATCAAACCGGGACTAGGTGGCACCGGGGAGCTGTTTTTT. It yields the protein CAWIIKPGLGGTGELFF.

In this sample, this clone turned up once. V and J are TRBV7-9 and TRBJ1-5; TRBD1 might be the D (6 bases). The CDR3 runs to 13 residues. Germline V gene lookup returns CDR1 SEHNR and CDR2 FQNEAQ (reference sequence). V gave up 4 bases and J gave up 6 bases, with 10 bases separating them. The CDR3 reads CASSSQGSQPQHF. The CDR3, as DNA: TGTGCCAGCAGCTCGCAGGGGAGTCAGCCCCAGCATTTT.

The genes are TRBV30 and TRBJ1-2; 7 bases agree with TRBD1. This CDR3 is built from 13 residues. CDR1 is GTSNPN, CDR2 SVGIG, per germline (reference sequence). Germline trimming cut 4 bases from V and 5 bases from J; bases unmatched to any gene: 7. CDR3 amino acids: CAWMGGRGYGYTF. The CDR3, as DNA: TGTGCCTGGATGGGGGGCAGGGGGTATGGCTACACCTTC.

On this clone: Relative to the germline gene, one junction end is altered; a read error may explain this. The same CDR3 arises from other DNA sequences in this sample as well. V and J are TRBV19 and TRBJ1-1, with D possibly matching TRBD1 (6 bases). The CDR3 length is 14 residues. Looked up from germline, CDR1 is LNHDA and CDR2 is SQIVND (reference sequence). CDR3 bases: TGCGCCAGTAGTCCAGACAGGCGAAGCACTGAAGCTTTCTTT. This sequence encodes CASSPDRRSTEAFF.

The rearrangement uses TRBV14 and TRBJ2-7; D is uncertain. Germline assignment: CDR1 SGHDN and CDR2 FVKESK. This CDR3 contains 14 residues. Trimming stripped 1 base from V and 2 bases from J, with 9 bases between. CDR3 in DNA: TGTGCCAGCAGCCAAGTTGTGGGCCCCTACGAGCAGTACTTC. Translating it yields CASSQVVGPYEQYF.

This clone was found once. The chain employs TRBV10-3 and TRBJ1-2, with 7 bases identical to TRBD1. The CDR3 has 17 amino acids. V lost 3 bases and J lost 0; bases outside the gene matches: 10. Germline CDR1 reads ENHRY; CDR2 reads SYGVKD. The CDR3 region has the DNA TGTGCCATCAGTGAAATGGACAGGCCAAACGCTAACTATGGCTACACCTTC. It codes for CAISEMDRPNANYGYTF.

The genes are TRBV14 and TRBJ2-1, with 13 bases matching TRBD2. The CDR3 runs to 14 residues. V shed 4 bases and J 6 bases; nucleotides not matched to a gene: 0. The germline gives CDR1 SGHDN, CDR2 FVKESK. CDR3 in amino acids: CASSRLAGGNEQFF. CDR3 DNA sequence: TGTGCCAGCAGCCGACTAGCGGGAGGCAATGAGCAGTTCTTC.

The chain is built from TRBV4-3 and TRBJ1-1, with 9 bases that match TRBD1. Germline assignment: CDR1 LGHNA and CDR2 YSLEER. Trimming took 2 bases from V and 4 from J; bases not matched to a gene: 5. This CDR3 is built from 15 residues. The CDR3 nucleotides are TGCGCCAGCAGCCAAACAGGACAGGGGCTCACTGAAGCTTTCTTT. Encoded protein: CASSQTGQGLTEAFF.